These T cell receptor beta chains were read from a single sample in a study of blood T cell repertoires in COVID-19. The assay was immunoSEQ multiplex PCR, and TCRdb's table has in-frame clones only and misses some. The sample includes some 320,000 clones, 87% seen only once; the top ten take about 5%. The sequenced material came from PBMCs or T cells enriched from blood (not recorded which). Receptors were obtained from a woman aged 25-40 years who had recovered from COVID-19. Both conserved end residues are part of each CDR3. A D gene is named only where the DNA matches it firmly. Size is stated for part of the rows, as once, few or many counts, or as a class when the clone is expanded.

size	D	V	J	length	CDR3	DNA
NA	TRBD2	TRBV2	TRBJ2-3	15	CASSASGGGTDTQYF	TGTGCCAGCAGTGCTAGCGGGGGGGGCACAGATACGCAGTATTTT
NA	TRBD1	TRBV28	TRBJ1-5	15	CASSPRGQGSQPQHF	TGTGCCAGCAGCCCCAGGGGACAGGGGTCGCAGCCCCAGCATTTT
NA	TRBD1	TRBV7-9	TRBJ1-1	16	CASSISPRQQGTEAFF	TGTGCCAGCAGCATTTCTCCCCGTCAACAGGGGACTGAAGCTTTCTTT
NA	NA	TRBV6-2/TRBV6-3	TRBJ1-6	21	CASSYFAGGPAAASYNSPLHF	TGTGCCAGCAGTTACTTCGCGGGCGGGCCCGCCGCCGCGTCCTATAATTCACCCCTCCACTTT
NA	NA	TRBV6-6	TRBJ2-7	12	CASSPRDLGQYF	TGTGCCAGCAGTCCCAGGGACTTGGGGCAGTACTTC
NA	NA	TRBV4-3	TRBJ1-5	13	CASSQDLGQAQHF	TGCGCCAGCAGCCAAGATCTGGGCCAAGCTCAGCATTTT
NA	NA	TRBV7-9	TRBJ1-2	16	CASSPRGGRGSYGYTF	TGTGCCAGCAGCCCTAGGGGAGGGCGGGGATCCTATGGCTACACCTTC
once	NA	TRBV3-1/TRBV3-2	TRBJ1-6	15	CASSHRFSINSPLHF	TGTGCCAGCAGCCACAGGTTCTCGATCAATTCACCCCTCCACTTT
NA	NA	TRBV9	TRBJ1-4	15	CASSSEGGLNEKLFF	TGTGCCAGCAGCTCAGAAGGGGGTCTTAATGAAAAACTGTTTTTT
NA	NA	TRBV6-1	TRBJ1-1	17	CASSEITGLRMNTEAFF	TGTGCCAGCAGTGAAATTACAGGGCTTAGAATGAACACTGAAGCTTTCTTT
NA	NA	TRBV6-1	TRBJ2-7	15	CASSEGPTGFYEQYF	TGTGCCAGCAGTGAAGGGCCGACAGGATTCTACGAGCAGTACTTC
NA	NA	TRBV29-1	TRBJ1-1	14	CSVAVGGVGTEAFF	TGCAGCGTTGCTGTAGGGGGTGTAGGGACTGAAGCTTTCTTT
NA	NA	TRBV28	TRBJ1-3	15	CASSFGRGSGNTIYF	TGTGCCAGCAGTTTCGGTAGAGGCTCTGGAAACACCATATATTTT
NA	TRBD2	TRBV29-1	TRBJ2-1	16	CSVVPVIAGSYNEQFF	TGCAGCGTTGTCCCTGTAATAGCGGGGAGTTACAATGAGCAGTTCTTC
NA	TRBD1	TRBV7-2	TRBJ2-7	15	CASSLGSGQLYEQYF	TGTGCCAGCAGCCTGGGTTCGGGACAGCTATACGAGCAGTACTTC
NA	NA	TRBV4-2	TRBJ1-3	14	CASSQVGFGNTIYF	TGTGCCAGCAGCCAAGTCGGGTTTGGAAACACCATATATTTT
NA	TRBD1	TRBV4-1	TRBJ1-2	16	CASSQDTGQGGLGYTF	TGCGCCAGCAGCCAAGATACGGGACAGGGGGGTCTTGGCTACACCTTC
NA	TRBD1	TRBV5-1	TRBJ2-7	16	CASSLGQGAHQYEQYF	TGCGCCAGCAGCTTGGGACAGGGGGCCCACCAATACGAGCAGTACTTC